This T cell receptor beta chain was captured by sequencing in a study of early T cells in non-severe SARS-CoV-2 infection. Looking at the study overall: Bulk RNA taken from unsorted whole blood was sequenced, leaving chains unpaired.

The V end was cut by 4 bases, the J end by 5 bases, with 13 bases between. In germline, CDR1 is SGDLS, CDR2 YYNGEE. This CDR3 contains 14 residues. This clonotype showed up many times. Using its own MiXCR run on the 5' RACE reads, TCRdb lists one record per CDR3 protein. The table has some 29,000 distinct CDR3 sequences, approximately 5.3% seen once. This TCR derives from an adult who was a healthcare worker with PCR-confirmed SARS-CoV-2 infection or an uninfected control (not recorded which). Source material: whole blood. This rearrangement joins TRBV9 to TRBJ2-1, with TRBD2 as a possible D gene (5 bases). In DNA form, the CDR3 reads TGTGCCAGCAGCTCCCGGACTGGAAACAATGAGCAGTTCTTC. It is translated as CASSSRTGNNEQFF.